The entry below describes one T cell receptor (beta chain). Its matching antigen is unknown. The library gave individual cDNA molecules unique molecular identifiers. TCRdb processed the RACE reads anew with MiXCR; each CDR3 protein has one entry. Of approximately 40,000 distinct CDR3 sequences in the sample, 3.3% are singletons; the top ten hold under 8.5%. Sample time point: patch test 2, 6 weeks after DPC sensitization. Treatment here: therapeutic diphenylcyclopropenone sensitization with weekly scalp DPC. This specimen comes from a study of human T cells and chemical hapten exposure. The overall study: Patients additionally received therapeutic doses of diphenylcyclopropenone on the scalp once a week, and this continued throughout the roughly 26-week study. Variability of per-sample TCR yields stemmed mainly from small differences in pooled library volume. Study-wide findings and caveats: Given that the donors had alopecia, their immune response may differ from that seen in healthy people.

The starting material was whole blood, obtained in connection with sensitization to the hapten diphenylcyclopropenone (DPC). The clonotype originates from a man aged 35 to 55 with alopecia areata. Some clones in this sample may be carry-over from other donors' samples.

The CDR3 region has the DNA TGTGCCAGCAGCCCTTGGACAGGATCTGGAAACACCATATATTTT. This sequence encodes CASSPWTGSGNTIYF. The V gene is TRBV5-4, the J gene TRBJ1-3; 7 bases line up with TRBD1. V lost 4 bases, J lost 1 base, and 5 bases stayed unmatched. CDR3 length: 15 amino acids. The germline CDR1 and CDR2 sequences are SGHNT and YYREEE (reference sequence).